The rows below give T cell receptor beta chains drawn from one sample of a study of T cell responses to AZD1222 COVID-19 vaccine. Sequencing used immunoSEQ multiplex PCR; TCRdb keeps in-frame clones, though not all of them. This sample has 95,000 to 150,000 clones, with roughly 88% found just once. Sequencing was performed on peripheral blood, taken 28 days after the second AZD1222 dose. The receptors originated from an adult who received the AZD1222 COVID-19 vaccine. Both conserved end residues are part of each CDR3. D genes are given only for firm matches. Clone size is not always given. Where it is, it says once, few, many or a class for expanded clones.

CDR3: CASSLRPVTSLSGNTIYF
DNA: TGTGCCAGCTCACTCCGACCTGTGACTTCACTATCTGGAAACACCATATATTTT
J: TRBJ1-3
size: -
D: -
V: TRBV18

CDR3: CAWTKGTYEQYF
DNA: TGTGCCTGGACTAAGGGAACCTACGAGCAGTACTTC
J: TRBJ2-7
size: -
D: -
V: TRBV30

CDR3: CASSRQGEMETQYF
DNA: TGCGCCAGCAGCCGTCAGGGGGAGATGGAGACCCAGTACTTC
J: TRBJ2-5
size: few
D: TRBD1
V: TRBV5-1

CDR3: CASSPPGTGELFF
DNA: TGTGCCAGCTCACCACCGGGGACCGGGGAGCTGTTTTTT
J: TRBJ2-2
size: once
D: -
V: TRBV18

CDR3: CASSPGQGAVGYGYTF
DNA: TGTGCCAGCTCACCGGGACAGGGGGCGGTTGGCTATGGCTACACCTTC
J: TRBJ1-2
size: -
D: TRBD1
V: TRBV18

CDR3: CATSDLRIGDTGELFF
DNA: TGTGCCACCAGTGATTTGAGAATAGGGGACACCGGGGAGCTGTTTTTT
J: TRBJ2-2
size: -
D: -
V: TRBV24-1

CDR3: CASRESGTGLYGYTF
DNA: TGTGCCAGCCGTGAATCCGGGACAGGCCTTTATGGCTACACCTTC
J: TRBJ1-2
size: -
D: TRBD1
V: TRBV28

CDR3: CASSQPHRNYGYTF
DNA: TGTGCCAGCAGCCAACCCCATCGGAACTATGGCTACACCTTC
J: TRBJ1-2
size: -
D: -
V: TRBV3-1/TRBV3-2

CDR3: CASMGGLNTGELFF
DNA: TGTGCCAGCATGGGGGGGTTAAACACCGGGGAGCTGTTTTTT
J: TRBJ2-2
size: -
D: TRBD2
V: TRBV3-1/TRBV3-2

CDR3: CASSYQGTGSWKANSPLHF
DNA: TGTGCCAGCAGTTACCAAGGGACAGGGAGTTGGAAAGCGAATTCACCCCTCCACTTT
J: TRBJ1-6
size: -
D: TRBD1
V: TRBV6-2/TRBV6-3

CDR3: CASSLWGGRDEQYF
DNA: TGTGCCAGCAGTTTATGGGGGGGGAGGGACGAGCAGTACTTC
J: TRBJ2-7
size: -
D: TRBD2
V: TRBV27

CDR3: CASSQVMASGGKDTQYF
DNA: TGCGCCAGCAGCCAAGTAATGGCTAGCGGGGGGAAAGATACGCAGTATTTT
J: TRBJ2-3
size: -
D: TRBD2
V: TRBV4-1

CDR3: CASSLLRTANTEAFF
DNA: TGCGCCAGCAGCTTGCTTCGGACAGCGAACACTGAAGCTTTCTTT
J: TRBJ1-1
size: -
D: -
V: TRBV5-1

CDR3: CASSQTIQGYYNSPLHF
DNA: TGCGCCAGCAGCCAAACGATACAGGGCTACTATAATTCACCCCTCCACTTT
J: TRBJ1-6
size: -
D: -
V: TRBV4-3

CDR3: CASRLPGQGGYGYTF
DNA: TGTGCCAGCAGGCTACCGGGACAGGGCGGCTATGGCTACACCTTC
J: TRBJ1-2
size: few
D: TRBD1
V: TRBV28